The present entry profiles one T cell receptor (beta chain) with its context. One end of the junction does not line up with germline, which may come from a read error. Germline V gives CDR1 SGHVS, CDR2 FNYEAQ. CDR3 length: 17 amino acids. The investigators amplified TCR beta CDR3 regions from RNA transcripts. Primed by the HTBI set, a first-round RT-PCR was run on the TCR CDR3. TCRdb processed the multiplex PCR reads anew with MiXCR; each CDR3 protein has one entry. The sample shows 360,000 or so distinct CDR3 sequences, 12% to 15% of them seen only once. Patients showing uncontrolled infection, other autoimmune disease, pregnancy or lactation were ineligible. Clinical symptoms, serum thyroxine, TRAb, thyroid ultrasound and orbital computed tomography established diagnosis. This entry is derived from a study of T cells in Graves' hyperthyroidism and ophthalmopathy. Overall study: Peripheral blood sampling occurred at initial diagnosis, before any treatment.

The gene calls are TRBV7-6 and TRBJ2-1; 8 bases are a match to TRBD2. The sequencing input was blood. The origin of this receptor is an older woman with Graves' ophthalmopathy. The CDR3 region is CAGSSLRREGRYNEQFF. The CDR3 DNA follows: TGTGCCGGCAGCTCACTCAGACGGGAGGGGAGATACAATGAGCAGTTCTTC.